This paragraph reports one T cell receptor (beta chain). Its antigen is unidentified. The CDR3 totals 15 residues. V lost 5 bases and J 4 bases, leaving 18 bases between the germline ends. CDR1 and CDR2 (germline): SGHAT, FQNNGV. The data were obtained in a study of cytomegalovirus exposure and HLA in healthy donors. Whole-study findings and limits: Among TCR beta chains of equal frequency, HLA-associated ones were more clonally expanded in a later analysis. One later analysis reportedly identified an Asian-associated ancestry cluster that showed fewer N-insertions than the approximately 700-donor mean. Researchers left out some V segments, among them TRBV6-2 and TRBV6-3, as indistinguishable.

13 Jbeta primers and 60 Vbeta primers were used for the PCR. Profiled with immunoSEQ multiplex PCR; TCRdb holds only in-frame clones, not every one. The sample has some 130,000 clones; roughly three quarters are singletons. The chain carries TRBV11-2 and TRBJ2-7; D is possibly TRBD2 (6 bases). The sample taken for sequencing was PBMCs. This TCR was sampled from a man aged 25-40 years in good health and CMV-seronegative. The CDR3 region is CASSDLLGGNYEQYF. The DNA of the CDR3 is TGTGCCAGCAGCGACCTTCTCGGGGGAAATTACGAGCAGTACTTC. Variable domain in full (rest from reference TRBV11-2 and TRBJ2-7): EAGVAQSPRYKIIEKRQSVAFWCNPISGHATLYWYQQILGQGPKLLIQFQNNGVVDDSQLPKDRFSAERLKGVDSTLKIQPAKLEDSAVYLCASSDLLGGNYEQYFGPGTRLTVT.